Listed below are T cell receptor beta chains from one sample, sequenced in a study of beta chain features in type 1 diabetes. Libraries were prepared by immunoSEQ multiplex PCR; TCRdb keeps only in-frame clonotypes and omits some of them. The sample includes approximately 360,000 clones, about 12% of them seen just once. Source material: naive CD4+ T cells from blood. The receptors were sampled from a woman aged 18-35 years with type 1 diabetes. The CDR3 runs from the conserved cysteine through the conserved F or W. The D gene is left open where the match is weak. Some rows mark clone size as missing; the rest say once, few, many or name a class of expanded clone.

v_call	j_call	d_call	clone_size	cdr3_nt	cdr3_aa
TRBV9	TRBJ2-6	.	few	TGTGCCAGCAGCGTAGATAGGAGGTCCTCTTACTCTGGGGCCAACGTCCTGACTTTC	CASSVDRRSSYSGANVLTF
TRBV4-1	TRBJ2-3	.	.	TGCGCCAGCAGCCGCGTTCCGGGAGGCACAGATACGCAGTATTTT	CASSRVPGGTDTQYF
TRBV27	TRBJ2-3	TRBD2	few	TGTGCCAGCAGTGCTACTAGCGGGAGGGCCTACGCAGATACGCAGTATTTT	CASSATSGRAYADTQYF
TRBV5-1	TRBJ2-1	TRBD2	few	TGCGCCACCCGGATAGCGGGGCAGTACAATGAGCAGTTCTTC	CATRIAGQYNEQFF
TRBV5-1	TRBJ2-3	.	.	TGCGCCAGCAGCCCCGGGAATGTTATGGGAGATACGCAGTATTTT	CASSPGNVMGDTQYF
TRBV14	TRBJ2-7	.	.	TGTGCCAGCAGCCCCAGGTATCGCTACGAGCAGTACTTC	CASSPRYRYEQYF
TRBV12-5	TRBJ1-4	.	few	TGTGCTAGTGGCTTGGCCGGGAACGTGTTTTTT	CASGLAGNVFF
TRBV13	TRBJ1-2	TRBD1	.	TGTGCCAGCAGCTTGAGGACAGGGAGGACATATGGCTACACCTTC	CASSLRTGRTYGYTF
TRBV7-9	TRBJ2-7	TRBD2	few	TGTGCCAGCAGCGCGCGACTAGCGGGAGCGAGTGAGCAGTACTTC	CASSARLAGASEQYF
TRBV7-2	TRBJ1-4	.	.	TGTGCCAGCAGCACTGCAACTAATGAAAAACTGTTTTTT	CASSTATNEKLFF
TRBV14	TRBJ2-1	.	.	TGTGCCAGCAGTCGGGGGAGAACCTACAATGAGCAGTTCTTC	CASSRGRTYNEQFF
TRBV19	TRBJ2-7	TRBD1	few	TGTGCCAGTAGTCGAGGACAGGGGACTTACGAGCAGTACTTC	CASSRGQGTYEQYF
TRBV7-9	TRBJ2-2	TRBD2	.	TGTGCCAGCAGCTTAGATAAGACCGGGGGGTCGAACACCGGGGAGCTGTTTTTT	CASSLDKTGGSNTGELFF
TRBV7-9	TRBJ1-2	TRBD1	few	TGTGCCAGCAGCCCTACCGACAGGGATGGCTACACCTTC	CASSPTDRDGYTF
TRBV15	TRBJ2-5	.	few	TGTGCCACCAGCACGGGGGTTAAAGGAGAGACCCAGTACTTC	CATSTGVKGETQYF
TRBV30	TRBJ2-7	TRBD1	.	TGTGCCTGGAGTGGGGGGACAGGGGGCTACGAGCAGTACTTC	CAWSGGTGGYEQYF
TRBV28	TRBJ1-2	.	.	TGTGCCAGCAGTTTAGCGGGTTATGGCTACACCTTC	CASSLAGYGYTF
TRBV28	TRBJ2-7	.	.	TGTGCCAGCAGTTTTGAGAGTATCTACGAGCAGTACTTC	CASSFESIYEQYF
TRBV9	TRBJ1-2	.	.	TGTGCCAGCAGCGTAGGGAGGGTTGGGGGTTATGGCTACACCTTC	CASSVGRVGGYGYTF
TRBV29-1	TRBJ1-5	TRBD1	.	TGCAGCGTGGGACAGGGCGGCAATCAGCCCCAGCATTTT	CSVGQGGNQPQHF
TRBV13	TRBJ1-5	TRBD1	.	TGTGCCAGCAGCTCGGGACAGGTCAATCAGCCCCAGCATTTT	CASSSGQVNQPQHF
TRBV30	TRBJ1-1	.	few	TGTGCCTGGAGTAGACGACAGGATATAGCAGCTTTCTTT	CAWSRRQDIAAFF
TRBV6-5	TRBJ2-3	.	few	TGTGCCAGCAGTTCCCCAGTTGATACGCAGTATTTT	CASSSPVDTQYF
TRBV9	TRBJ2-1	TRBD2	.	TGTGCCAGCAGCGTGGGTACGGGAGCGGGATTACAGCAGTTCTTC	CASSVGTGAGLQQFF
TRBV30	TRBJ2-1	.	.	TGTGCCTGGACCACTAGTTCGTTGATCAATGAGCAGTTCTTC	CAWTTSSLINEQFF
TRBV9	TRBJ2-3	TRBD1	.	TGTGCCAGCAGCCCCACAGGGGGCAATACAGATACGCAGTATTTT	CASSPTGGNTDTQYF
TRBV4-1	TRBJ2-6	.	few	TGCGCCAGCAGCCCCTACCGCTCTGGGGCCAACGTCCTGACTTTC	CASSPYRSGANVLTF
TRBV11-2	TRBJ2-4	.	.	TGTGCCAGCAGCTTAGACCGCGCTAGCAGTTTTCAGTACTTC	CASSLDRASSFQYF
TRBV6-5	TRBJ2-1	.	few	TGTGCCAGCAGTTGGGCAGGTGATAATGAGCAGTTCTTC	CASSWAGDNEQFF
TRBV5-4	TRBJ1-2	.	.	TGTGCCAGCAGCTTGGTTTTCCGGGGAAGGTATGGCTACACCTTC	CASSLVFRGRYGYTF
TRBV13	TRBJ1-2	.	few	TGTGCCAGCAGCCAAACATGGAGAGGCTACACCTTC	CASSQTWRGYTF
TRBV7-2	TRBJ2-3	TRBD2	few	TGTGCCAGCAGTGAGCGGGAATGGAGCACAGATACGCAGTATTTT	CASSEREWSTDTQYF
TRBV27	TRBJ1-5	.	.	TGTGCCAGCCCTGGTTTCGGTTATCAGCCCCAGCATTTT	CASPGFGYQPQHF
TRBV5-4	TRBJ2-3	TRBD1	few	TGTGCCAGCAGCCCAGGGGGCCAGAGCTCCTGGTCGGCAGATACGCAGTATTTT	CASSPGGQSSWSADTQYF
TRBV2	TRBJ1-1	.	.	TGTGCCGGATCCAGGATCCCTGGCACTGAAGCTTTCTTT	CAGSRIPGTEAFF
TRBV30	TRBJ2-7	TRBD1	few	TGTGCCTGGATTACTCTGCCCCTGGGGGACAGATTTACCTACGAGCAGTACTTC	CAWITLPLGDRFTYEQYF
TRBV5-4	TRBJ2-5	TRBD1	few	TGTGCCAGCAGCGTCAAGGACAGGTACCAAGAGACCCAGTACTTC	CASSVKDRYQETQYF
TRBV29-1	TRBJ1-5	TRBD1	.	TGCAGCGCTCGACAGGGGGATCAGCCCCAGCATTTT	CSARQGDQPQHF
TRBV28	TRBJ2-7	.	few	TGTGCCAGCAGTTTAGCGGGCTACGAGCAGTACTTC	CASSLAGYEQYF
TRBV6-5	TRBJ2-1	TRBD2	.	TGTGCCAGCAGAGGACTAGCGAGCTACAATGAGCAGTTCTTC	CASRGLASYNEQFF
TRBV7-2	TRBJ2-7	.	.	TGTGCCAGCAGCTTAGCGCGCGGTGGCCTGAAGGCGTACGAGCAGTACTTC	CASSLARGGLKAYEQYF
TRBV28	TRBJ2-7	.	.	TGTGCCACGATGGTAGTTGGCGAGCAGTACTTC	CATMVVGEQYF
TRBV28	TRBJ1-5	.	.	TGTGCCAGCAGTACAGGGCATAGCAATCAGCCCCAGCATTTT	CASSTGHSNQPQHF